This T cell receptor (beta chain) stems from a study of shared clonotypes between healthy human individuals. This CDR3 is built from 15 residues. Between the trimmed V and J ends, which lost 1 base and 3 bases, there was a span of 10 bases. Germline CDR1 SGHTA, CDR2 FQGNSA. TCRdb keeps only in-frame clones here, not all; method: immunoSEQ multiplex PCR. This sample has around 2.3 million clones; approximately 96% occur once, and the top ten carry roughly 0.13%. This clone is a singleton in its sample. This clonotype was obtained from a man younger than 35 in good health. The gene calls are TRBV7-2 and TRBJ2-1; a possible D gene is TRBD2 (6 bases). Material: naive CD4+ T cells sorted from blood. Regarding subset: CD45RA+ positively selected. The CDR3 region has the DNA TGTGCCAGCAGCTTAGGGGGAGGTCTCTACAATGAGCAGTTCTTC. Its protein is CASSLGGGLYNEQFF. The whole variable domain, filled in from reference TRBV7-2 and TRBJ2-1, reads GAGVSQSPSNKVTEKGKDVELRCDPISGHTALYWYRQSLGQGLEFLIYFQGNSAPDKSGLPSDRFSAERTGGSVSTLTIQRTQQEDSAVYLCASSLGGGLYNEQFFGPGTRLTVL.